The rows below give T cell receptor beta chains drawn from one sample of a study of metastatic and nonmetastatic thyroid tumors. TCRdb re-called the PCR reads through MiXCR. This repertoire shows some 50,000 clones, about 20% found once; its top ten account for about 4%. Sequencing was carried out using blood. These receptor sequences come from a male donor with papillary thyroid cancer or a benign thyroid nodule (not recorded which). Some clones in this sample may be carry-over from other donors' samples. Both conserved end residues are part of each CDR3. The order of the fields is V gene, D gene, clone size, J gene, CDR3 DNA, CDR3 protein. D genes are given only for firm matches. Clone size, where shown, is once, few, many, or a class for clones that have expanded.

>TRBV6-2/TRBV6-3|NA|many|TRBJ2-1
TGTGCCAGCAGACGTACTAGCAATGAGCAGTTCTTC
CASRRTSNEQFF
>TRBV6-1|TRBD1|many|TRBJ1-4
TGTGCCAGCAGTTTACAGGGGAATCTTAATGAAAAACTGTTTTTT
CASSLQGNLNEKLFF
>TRBV20-1|TRBD2|once|TRBJ2-1
TGCAGTGCTAGTGAGCCAGGGAGGGTGAATGAGCAGTTCTTC
CSASEPGRVNEQFF
>TRBV5-1|NA|NA|TRBJ1-2
TGCGCCAGCAGCTTGTCGGGCGGTAACTATGGCTACACCTTC
CASSLSGGNYGYTF
>TRBV7-8|TRBD1|many|TRBJ1-3
TGTGCCAGCAGCCAGGACAGGGTTGGAAACACCATATATTTT
CASSQDRVGNTIYF
>TRBV20-1|NA|NA|TRBJ1-6
TGCAGTGCTAGAGAACCGGGAGCTTATAATTCACCCCTCCACTTT
CSAREPGAYNSPLHF
>TRBV30|NA|many|TRBJ1-1
TGTGCCTGGAGTTTAGATCTTGGGACTGAAGCTTTCTTT
CAWSLDLGTEAFF
>TRBV28|TRBD1|NA|TRBJ1-1
TGTGCCAGGTGTATTTATACCCCCGGGACAGGGCACACTGAAGCTTTCTTT
CARCIYTPGTGHTEAFF
>TRBV5-1|NA|many|TRBJ1-3
TGCGCCAGCAGCTTTGGAGGGGGCTCTGGAAACACCATATATTTT
CASSFGGGSGNTIYF
>TRBV20-1|NA|many|TRBJ2-7
TGCAGTGCTAGAGATTTAAAGGGATCCTACGAGCAGTACTTC
CSARDLKGSYEQYF
>TRBV7-2|TRBD2|many|TRBJ2-7
TGTGCCAGCAGCTCCGGGGGGTTGCAGTACTTC
CASSSGGLQYF
>TRBV4-1|NA|many|TRBJ2-1
TGCGCCAGCAGCAAGCTCCCCGGGTCTGAGCAGTTCTTC
CASSKLPGSEQFF
>TRBV27|NA|many|TRBJ2-1
TGTGCCAGCAGCCCCGGCAATGAGCAGTTCTTC
CASSPGNEQFF
>TRBV30|NA|NA|TRBJ1-5
TGTGCCTGGAGTGTGCGCAGGGGCAAGCCCCAGCATTTT
CAWSVRRGKPQHF
>TRBV18|NA|NA|TRBJ2-7
TGTGCCAGCTCACCGCGGCAGGGAGTCTACGAGCAGTACTTC
CASSPRQGVYEQYF
>TRBV20-1|NA|NA|TRBJ1-2
TGCAGTGCTAGAGATCCCTGGGGGGGGCACGGCTACACCTTC
CSARDPWGGHGYTF
>TRBV5-1|NA|many|TRBJ1-1
TGCGCCAGCAGCTTGTTTGGCAGGGAGGACACTGAAGCTTTCTTT
CASSLFGREDTEAFF
>TRBV24-1|TRBD2|many|TRBJ2-7
TGTGCCACCAGTCGGGGGGGGACCTACGAGCAGTACTTC
CATSRGGTYEQYF
>TRBV5-5|TRBD1|many|TRBJ1-6
TGTGCCAGCAGCGACGGACAGGGGGTTTCACCCCTCCACTTT
CASSDGQGVSPLHF
>TRBV3-1|NA|few|TRBJ2-7
TGTGCCAGCAGCCTAAATTACGAGCAGTACTTC
CASSLNYEQYF
>TRBV20-1|TRBD2|NA|TRBJ2-2
TGCAGTGCTACCCATAGCGGGGGGAACACCGGGGAGCTGTTTTTT
CSATHSGGNTGELFF
>TRBV4-1|NA|many|TRBJ2-1
TGCGCCAGCAGCTTACTCCTCTGGCGACACTTAACAAGGGAGCAGTTCTTC
CASSLLLWRHLTREQFF
>TRBV11-2|NA|NA|TRBJ2-5
TGTGCCAGCAGCTTGGGGGAGACCCAGTACTTC
CASSLGETQYF
>TRBV15|TRBD1|many|TRBJ1-6
TGTGCCACCAGCAGAGGGGGGGACAGCGTGCCACCCCTCCACTTT
CATSRGGDSVPPLHF
>TRBV27|NA|many|TRBJ1-1
TGTGCCAGCAGTTGGGGGACTGAAGCTTTCTTT
CASSWGTEAFF
>TRBV6-1|NA|many|TRBJ1-5
TGTGCCAGCTATAGGGGACCCGGGGACATACAGCCCCAGCATTTT
CASYRGPGDIQPQHF
>TRBV12-3/TRBV12-4|NA|many|TRBJ1-1
TGTGCCAGCATCCTGATGGAGGGGACTGAAGCTTTCTTT
CASILMEGTEAFF
>TRBV12-3/TRBV12-4|NA|many|TRBJ1-1
TGTGCCACCTGGCCCAACAGGAACACTGAAGCTTTCTTT
CATWPNRNTEAFF
>TRBV18|TRBD1|NA|TRBJ2-7
TGTGCCAGCTCATCGGACAGGGCTACCGAGCAGTACTTC
CASSSDRATEQYF
>TRBV11-2|NA|many|TRBJ1-1
TGTGCCAGCAGCTTAGTCGGATTCATGCACCTTGGGGACACTGAAGCTTTCTTT
CASSLVGFMHLGDTEAFF
>TRBV11-2|NA|NA|TRBJ2-6
TGTGCCAGCATCCGAGGCGGGACAGCCTCCTCTGGGGCCAACGTCCTGACTTTC
CASIRGGTASSGANVLTF
>TRBV3-1|TRBD1|NA|TRBJ1-1
TGTGCCAGCAACAACCAGGGGGCGCCTGAAGCTTTCTTT
CASNNQGAPEAFF
>TRBV5-1|TRBD1|many|TRBJ2-3
TGCGCCAGCAGCTTCGACAGGGGGTCAGATACGCAGTATTTT
CASSFDRGSDTQYF
>TRBV18|TRBD1|NA|TRBJ1-1
TGTGCCAGCGTACGACAGGGTGGCGGTGAAGCTTTCTTT
CASVRQGGGEAFF
>TRBV10-1|NA|NA|TRBJ1-5
TGCGCCAGAACCGGGGGTACGTTTGGCAGGGACCTCTATAGCAATCAGCCCCAGCATTTT
CARTGGTFGRDLYSNQPQHF
>TRBV7-3|NA|many|TRBJ2-1
TGTGCCAGCAGCCCCTCGCCGGGGGTTGGCTACAATGAGCAGTTCTTC
CASSPSPGVGYNEQFF
>TRBV7-3|TRBD2|NA|TRBJ2-1
TGTGCCAGCAGCTTAACGGCTAGCGGGGGAGATGAGCAGTTCTTC
CASSLTASGGDEQFF
>TRBV5-6|NA|many|TRBJ1-5
TGTGCCAGCAGCTGGGGGGCAGATCAGCCCCAGCATTTT
CASSWGADQPQHF
>TRBV30|NA|many|TRBJ1-5
TGTGCCTGGGCCGGGCATAACAATCAGCCCCAGCATTTT
CAWAGHNNQPQHF
>TRBV2|NA|many|TRBJ1-4
TGTGCCAGCAGTGGGGACTTGGGACGCGAAAAACTGTTTTTT
CASSGDLGREKLFF
>TRBV12-3/TRBV12-4|NA|many|TRBJ1-1
TGTGCCAGCAGTCCCGCACCTGCTGTAGCTTTCTTT
CASSPAPAVAFF
>TRBV18|NA|NA|TRBJ2-3
TGTGCCAGCTCACCGGATAGCAGTAGGTCGGATACGCAGTATTTT
CASSPDSSRSDTQYF
>TRBV3-1|TRBD2|many|TRBJ2-5
TGTGCCAGCAGCCTCCGGGGACTAGCGGGAGGTACTATCTACTTC
CASSLRGLAGGTIYF
>TRBV10-3|NA|many|TRBJ2-7
TGTGCCATCAGTGAGTCGGGGGGCTACGAGCAGTACTTC
CAISESGGYEQYF
>TRBV4-2|NA|NA|TRBJ1-2
TGTGCCAGCAGCCAAGACGTTCGGGGCGATGGCTACACCTTC
CASSQDVRGDGYTF
>TRBV7-9|TRBD2|many|TRBJ2-2
TGTGCCAGCAGCCCCCAGGGGCTAGCGGGGGACACCGGGGAGCTGTTTTTT
CASSPQGLAGDTGELFF
>TRBV24-1|TRBD2|many|TRBJ2-5
TGTGCCACCAGTGGAGGACTAGCGGGAGGGCCGGAGACCCAGTACTTC
CATSGGLAGGPETQYF
>TRBV4-2|TRBD2|NA|TRBJ2-1
TGTGTCAGCAGCCCGGGACTAGCGGTCTACAATGAGCAGTTCTTC
CVSSPGLAVYNEQFF
>TRBV12-3/TRBV12-4|NA|few|TRBJ1-1
TGTGCCAGCAGGCCGCTGACAGGGAACACTGAAGCTTTCTTT
CASRPLTGNTEAFF
>TRBV20-1|NA|NA|TRBJ2-7
TGCAGTGCTAAGGACTTCCTCTCTGGGCAGTACTTC
CSAKDFLSGQYF
>TRBV9|TRBD2|NA|TRBJ2-3
TGTGCCAGCAGCGACCAAGCGGGGACAGATACGCAGTATTTT
CASSDQAGTDTQYF
>TRBV7-2|NA|once|TRBJ1-5
TGTGCCAGCAGCTTAGTGTGGTATCAGCCCCAGCATTTT
CASSLVWYQPQHF
>TRBV6-1|NA|many|TRBJ1-5
TGTGCCAGCAGTGATTATCTTAGCAATCAGCCCCAGCATTTT
CASSDYLSNQPQHF
>TRBV27|NA|many|TRBJ2-7
TGTGCCAGCAGTCTCGGACTGGGAACCTACGAGCAGTACTTC
CASSLGLGTYEQYF